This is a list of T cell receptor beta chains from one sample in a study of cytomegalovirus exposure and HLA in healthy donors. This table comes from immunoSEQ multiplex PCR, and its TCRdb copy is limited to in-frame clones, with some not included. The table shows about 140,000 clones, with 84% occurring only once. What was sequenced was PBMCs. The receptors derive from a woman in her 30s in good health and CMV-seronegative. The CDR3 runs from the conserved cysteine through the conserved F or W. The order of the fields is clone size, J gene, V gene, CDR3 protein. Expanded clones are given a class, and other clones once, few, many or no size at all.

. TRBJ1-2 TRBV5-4 CASSPRQGSTYGYTF
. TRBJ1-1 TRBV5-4 CASSYDRNTEAFF
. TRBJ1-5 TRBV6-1 CASSGRTNSNQPQHF
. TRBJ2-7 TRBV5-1 CASSKLGGQDTYEQYF
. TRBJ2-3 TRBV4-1 CASSQRGGADTQYF
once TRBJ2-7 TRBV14 CASSLKSREFRNEQYF
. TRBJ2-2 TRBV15 CATSRGTGVYVGELFF
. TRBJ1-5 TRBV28 CTSRQGADQPQHF
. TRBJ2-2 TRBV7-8 CASSFSSGTGSMAGELFF
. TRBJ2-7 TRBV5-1 CASSRTAGSSYEQYF
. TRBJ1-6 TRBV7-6 CASSVNRGSPLHF
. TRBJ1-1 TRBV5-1 CASSLVPGSAEAFF
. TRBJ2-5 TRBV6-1 CASSEGQGEETQYF
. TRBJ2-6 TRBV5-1 CASSPDSTFYSGANVLTF
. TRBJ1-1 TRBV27 CASSFKGANTEAFF
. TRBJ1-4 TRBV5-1 CASSSSGVTNEKLFF
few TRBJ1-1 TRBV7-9 CASSPWTGKNTEAFF
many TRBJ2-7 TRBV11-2 CASRLDKSYEQYF
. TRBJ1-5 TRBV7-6 CASSLRLDRPSQPQHF
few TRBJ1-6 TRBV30 CAWRVTGAVSPLHF
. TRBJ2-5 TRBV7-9 CASSLGDSLQETQYF
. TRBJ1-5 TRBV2 CASSEQGNQPQHF
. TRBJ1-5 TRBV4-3 CASSQDQGEGNQPQHF
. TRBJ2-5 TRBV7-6 CASSLTSGGQKETQYF